This TCR beta chain was recovered during a study of blood T cell repertoires in COVID-19. Seattle patient enrollment occurred during active infection, with longitudinal follow-up thereafter. CDR3 size: 13 residues. CDR1 is LNHDA and CDR2 is SQIVND in the germline V gene (reference sequence). V lost 3 bases to trimming and J lost 7 bases; unmatched junction nucleotides: 1. Method: immunoSEQ multiplex PCR; TCRdb's copy keeps in-frame clones and lacks some. The sample yields roughly 230,000 clones, 90% seen once. Material: peripheral blood. This sequence joins TRBV19 and TRBJ2-2; 8 bases match TRBD2. The TCR sequence derives from a woman aged 55-69 years with COVID-19, enrolled during active disease. CDR3 DNA: TGTGCCAGTAGTATTAGCGGGGTCGGGGAGCTGTTTTTT. This gives the protein CASSISGVGELFF.